The source of this T cell receptor (beta chain) is a study of control samples from healthy donors and cancer patients. Trimming removed 5 bases from V and 4 bases from J; junction bases left unmatched: 3. The length of the CDR3 is 12 residues. The germline CDR1 and CDR2 sequences are GTSNPN and SVGIG (reference sequence). Generated by immunoSEQ multiplex PCR, the TCRdb table keeps only in-frame clones and is missing some. The profile covers approximately 100,000 clones, with 80% to 95% appearing a single time and around 3% taken by the ten largest. The chain combines TRBV30 with TRBJ1-2, with 8 bases aligning to TRBD1. The receptor was derived from a human donor in good health. The donor label of this sample is uncertain. The sample consisted of blood. The CDR3 sequence is CAWSGGGYGYTF. The CDR3 DNA reads as TGTGCCTGGTCAGGGGGCGGCTATGGCTACACCTTC.